The source of this T cell receptor (beta chain) is a study of cytotoxic CD8 clonotypes in ibrutinib-treated CLL. Study summary: Among patients, 24 responded partially and 2 completely; 14 then stayed remitted and about 12 progressed after median around 70 months. Notes on the study in general: Clonality, elevated at ibrutinib response, dropped back toward baseline at progression. Samples were collected at differing times from sustained-remission and progressing patients.

Genomic DNA in an amount of around 1.8 micrograms was extracted from cryopreserved PBMCs and used for the preparation of TCR beta libraries. Measured with immunoSEQ multiplex PCR; TCRdb has only the in-frame clones, and not every one. This table has around 310,000 clones, approximately 80% appearing once. This CDR3 contains 17 residues. V lost 4 bases and J lost 2, with 18 bases in between. From germline, CDR1 is MGHRA and CDR2 YSYEKL. The table lists this clone with a few counts. Its antigen is currently unknown. Sequencing used PBMCs, obtained before ibrutinib treatment. This TCR was sampled from a human donor with chronic lymphocytic leukemia. This chain joins TRBV4-1 and TRBJ2-4; D perhaps matches TRBD2 (6 bases). CDR3 bases: TGCGCCAGCAGCCCAATGACCGGAGGGCTGTCCAAAAACATTCAGTACTTC. This sequence encodes CASSPMTGGLSKNIQYF.